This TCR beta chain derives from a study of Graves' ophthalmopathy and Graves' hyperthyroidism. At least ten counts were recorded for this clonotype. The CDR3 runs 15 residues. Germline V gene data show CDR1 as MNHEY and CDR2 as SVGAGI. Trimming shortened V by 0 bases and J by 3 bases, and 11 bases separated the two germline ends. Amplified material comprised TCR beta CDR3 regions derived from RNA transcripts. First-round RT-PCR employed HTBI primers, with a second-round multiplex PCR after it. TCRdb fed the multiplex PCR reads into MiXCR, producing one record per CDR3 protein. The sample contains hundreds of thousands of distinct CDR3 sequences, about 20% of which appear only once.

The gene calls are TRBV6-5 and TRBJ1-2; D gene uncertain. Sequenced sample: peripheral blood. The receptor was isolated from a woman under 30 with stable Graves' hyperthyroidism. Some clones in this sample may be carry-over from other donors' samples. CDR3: CASSYSGNTHYGYTF. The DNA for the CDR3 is TGTGCCAGCAGTTACTCTGGGAACACTCACTATGGCTACACCTTC.